This T cell receptor beta chain was recovered during a study of technical replicates of blood from a few donors. This table comes from immunoSEQ multiplex PCR, and its TCRdb copy is limited to in-frame clones, with some not included. The profile shows under 90,000 clones, just under 97% of them singletons. The CDR3 is 14 amino acids. V shed 3 bases and J shed 6 bases, with 15 bases lying between them. Germline V CDR1 and CDR2: SGHNT, YYREEE (reference sequence). This clonotype originated in a human donor in good health. Sequencing used T cells isolated from PBMCs. The chain combines TRBV5-4 with TRBJ1-2, with a possible D match to TRBD1 (6 bases). The CDR3 nucleotides read TGTGCCAGCAGCTCCTACAGGGCTGGGGATGGCTACACCTTC. Translation gives CASSSYRAGDGYTF. Complete variable domain (other parts from reference TRBV5-4 and TRBJ1-2): ETGVTQSPTHLIKTRGQQVTLRCSSQSGHNTVSWYQQALGQGPQFIFQYYREEENGRGNFPPRFSGLQFPNYSSELNVNALELDDSALYLCASSSYRAGDGYTFGSGTRLTVV.